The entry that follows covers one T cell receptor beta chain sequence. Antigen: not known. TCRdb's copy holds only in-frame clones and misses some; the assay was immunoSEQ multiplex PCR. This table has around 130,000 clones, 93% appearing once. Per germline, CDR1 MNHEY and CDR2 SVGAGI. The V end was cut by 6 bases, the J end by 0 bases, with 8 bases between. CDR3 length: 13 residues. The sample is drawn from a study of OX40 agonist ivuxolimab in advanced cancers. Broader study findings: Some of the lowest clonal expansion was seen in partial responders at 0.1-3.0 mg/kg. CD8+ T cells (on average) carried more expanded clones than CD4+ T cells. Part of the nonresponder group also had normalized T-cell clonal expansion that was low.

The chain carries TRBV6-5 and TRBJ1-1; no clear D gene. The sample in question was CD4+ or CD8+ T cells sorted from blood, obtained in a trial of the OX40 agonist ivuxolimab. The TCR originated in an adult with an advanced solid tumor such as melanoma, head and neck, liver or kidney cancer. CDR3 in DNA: TGTGCCAGCAGGACTCAGGTGAACACTGAAGCTTTCTTT. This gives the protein CASRTQVNTEAFF.